This TCR beta chain is drawn from a study of T cell repertoires in cytomegalovirus infection. Study as a whole: In public TCR beta signatures, there were indications of both CMV infection and matching HLA type.

MiXCR was run by TCRdb on the reads, yielding one entry per CDR3 protein. The sample lists just under 550,000 distinct CDR3 sequences, about 30% seen once, with about 12% in the top ten. V was pared by 6 bases and J by 5 bases, with 16 bases between. The CDR3 runs to 14 residues. Germline CDR1 is SGHAT and CDR2 is FQNNGV. Broader study findings: HLA-C-restricted CMV clonotypes gave the most frequent clonotype in two of eight donors. Frequencies of public TCR beta families were cumulated, and this identified carriers of CMV plus the relevant HLA.

Worth noting for this clonotype: The antigen is not known.

This receptor was identified in a human donor in good health (CMV status not recorded). Some clones in this sample may be carry-over from other donors' samples. The rearrangement joins TRBV11-2 to TRBJ2-5, with D perhaps TRBD1 or TRBD2 (5 bases each). Sequenced: PBMCs. CDR3 DNA: TGTGCCAGCAGTAAGGGGACCTCCCCGGAGACCCAGTACTTC. Translating gives CASSKGTSPETQYF. Based on the CDR3 plus reference TRBV11-2 and TRBJ2-5, the full variable domain is EAGVAQSPRYKIIEKRQSVAFWCNPISGHATLYWYQQILGQGPKLLIQFQNNGVVDDSQLPKDRFSAERLKGVDSTLKIQPAKLEDSAVYLCASSKGTSPETQYFGPGTRLLVL.